A selection of T cell receptor beta chains follows, all from one sample in a study of blood T cell repertoires in COVID-19. Sequenced by immunoSEQ multiplex PCR; TCRdb stores in-frame clones only, minus some. The sample contains about 180,000 clones, approximately 90% of which appear only once. Sequenced input: peripheral blood. These receptors all stem from a woman aged 25 to 39 with active or convalescent COVID-19. Each CDR3 is given with its conserved first and last residue. Clone size appears in some rows only: once, few, many, or a class for an expanded clone.

clone_size	v_call	j_call	cdr3_aa
once	TRBV28	TRBJ2-7	CASSLSEAGNYEQYF
.	TRBV5-1	TRBJ1-2	CASSLEGHGYTF
.	TRBV14	TRBJ2-7	CASSQTGWEQYF
once	TRBV5-1	TRBJ2-1	CASSVTSGSGEQFF
.	TRBV19	TRBJ1-1	CASSISTGGNTEAFF
.	TRBV2	TRBJ1-1	CASRHFGDRALNTEAFF
.	TRBV19	TRBJ2-2	CASSSRLAFNTGELFF
.	TRBV9	TRBJ2-5	CASKGLEETQYF
.	TRBV7-9	TRBJ2-2	CASSVDRVVPGELFF
.	TRBV28	TRBJ1-5	CASSPPQVYDQPQHF
.	TRBV24-1	TRBJ1-2	CATSRDSDRYGYTF
.	TRBV11-3	TRBJ2-1	CASSPEGLAGDIYNEQFF
.	TRBV15	TRBJ2-3	CATSRDLSDRSTDTQYF
.	TRBV15	TRBJ1-2	CATSPYRGNYGYTF
once	TRBV19	TRBJ1-2	CASATGDRRYGYTF
once	TRBV24-1	TRBJ1-2	CATSEKDTAVRGYTF
.	TRBV10-1	TRBJ1-6	CASSESAGGSYSPLHF
.	TRBV28	TRBJ1-2	CASSSGQGKPGGYTF
.	TRBV7-7	TRBJ1-3	CASSATQDRGLGVDGNTIYF
once	TRBV9	TRBJ2-2	CASSELAGAGELFF
.	TRBV14	TRBJ2-2	CASSHALSGGHTGELFF
.	TRBV3-1/TRBV3-2	TRBJ1-5	CASSKDSGQGYQPQHF